Listed here are 25 T cell receptor beta chains from one sample, sequenced in a study of OX40 agonist ivuxolimab in advanced cancers. Assay used: immunoSEQ multiplex PCR; TCRdb lists only in-frame clones, some missing. The table records tens of thousands of clones, approximately 80% of them present only once. This specimen was CD4+ or CD8+ T cells sorted from blood, taken in a trial of the OX40 agonist ivuxolimab. The source of these receptors is an adult with an advanced solid tumor such as melanoma, head and neck, liver or kidney cancer.

The V call is TRBV11-3, the J call TRBJ2-5; D call uncertain. The CDR3 contains 13 residues. The germline V gene encodes CDR1 SGHNT and CDR2 YENEEA. V lost 2 bases and J 7 bases, leaving 11 bases between the germline ends. The chain's CDR3 is CASSLQFGATQYF. The CDR3 region has the DNA TGTGCCAGCAGCTTACAGTTTGGCGCGACCCAGTACTTC.

This clone occurred a few times. V is TRBV5-4 and J is TRBJ1-1; no reliable D call. Per the germline V gene, CDR1 is SGHNT and CDR2 is YYREEE (reference sequence). V was shortened by 2 bases and J by 4 bases, with 18 bases between the two germline ends. This CDR3 is built from 16 residues. CDR3 sequence: CASSLGGPRGVTEAFF. In nucleotides, the CDR3 is TGTGCCAGCAGCTTAGGAGGGCCCCGTGGAGTCACTGAAGCTTTCTTT. The full variable domain, its missing parts supplied by reference TRBV5-4 and TRBJ1-1, is ETGVTQSPTHLIKTRGQQVTLRCSSQSGHNTVSWYQQALGQGPQFIFQYYREEENGRGNFPPRFSGLQFPNYSSELNVNALELDDSALYLCASSLGGPRGVTEAFFGQGTRLTVV.

The chain is built from TRBV5-8 and TRBJ1-1, with 7 bases that match TRBD1. This CDR3 is 15 amino acids long. The germline CDR1 and CDR2 sequences are SGHTS and YDEGEE. The junction had 7 bases not matched to a gene; V was cut back by 0 bases and J by 5 bases. As DNA, the CDR3 is TGTGCCAGCAGCTTGGCCGAGACAGGGCGGACTGAAGCTTTCTTT. This codes for CASSLAETGRTEAFF.

This clone was detected only a few times. This chain joins TRBV5-4 and TRBJ2-3, with unresolved D. Germline CDR1 is SGHNT and CDR2 is YYREEE (reference sequence). The CDR3 loop spans 13 amino acids. V gave up 7 bases and J gave up 1 base, with 10 bases separating them. The CDR3 reads CASWLGGTDTQYF. The CDR3 DNA reads TGTGCCAGCTGGCTTGGGGGCACAGATACGCAGTATTTT.

This clone was picked up a small number of times. V gene TRBV2 combines with J gene TRBJ1-2; D may be TRBD1 (5 bases). This CDR3 region has 14 residues. The germline V and J ends were trimmed by 5 bases and 8 bases, with 18 bases remaining between them. The germline gives CDR1 SNHLY, CDR2 FYNNEI. The CDR3: CASSLSIRGSGYTF. The DNA for the CDR3 is TGTGCCAGCAGTCTGAGTATAAGGGGTAGCGGCTACACCTTC.

This rearrangement joins TRBV5-1 to TRBJ2-1; a weak D match, TRBD2 (6 bases). Trimming took off 0 bases at V and 6 bases at J, with 10 bases between the two ends. This CDR3 spans 14 amino acids. Germline-derived CDR1 and CDR2 are SGHRS and YFSETQ. The CDR3 sequence: CASSLGRTINEQFF. In DNA form, the CDR3 reads TGCGCCAGCAGCTTGGGACGGACTATCAATGAGCAGTTCTTC.

This clone was observed a handful of times. V and J are TRBV12-5 and TRBJ1-6, with a weak D call TRBD1 (5 bases). The CDR3 sequence is 13 residues long. The V gene lost 3 bases and the J gene lost 9 bases, with 9 bases spanning the gap. The V gene's germline CDR1 is LGHNT and CDR2 FRNRAP. CDR3 amino acids: CASGLVTGSPLHF. The CDR3 DNA is TGTGCTAGTGGTTTAGTAACAGGTTCACCCCTCCACTTT.

This clone appeared a single time. V and J are TRBV12-1 and TRBJ1-5. TRBV12-1 is given as a pseudogene. This CDR3 contains 17 residues. CDR3 residues: CASSQRTRGGLHQPQHF. The DNA of the CDR3 is TGTGCCAGCAGCCAACGGACACGGGGAGGGTTACATCAGCCCCAGCATTTT.

This clone was observed once. The V call is TRBV15, the J call TRBJ2-1; no definite D call. The CDR3 length is 13 residues. Germline lookup yields CDR1 LNHNV and CDR2 YYDKDF (reference sequence). V dropped 5 bases and J dropped 4 bases, with 9 bases sitting between them. CDR3 loop: CATSPRLYNEQFF. As DNA, the CDR3 is TGTGCCACCAGCCCGCGGCTTTACAATGAGCAGTTCTTC.

The V and J genes are TRBV5-1 and TRBJ1-1; the D gene is possibly TRBD1 (6 bases). There are 14 residues in the CDR3. CDR1 is SGHRS and CDR2 is YFSETQ in the germline V gene. Trimming left V 4 bases short and J 4 bases short, with 14 bases between. CDR3 bases: TGCGCCAGCAGCGAGACGAACAGGGTCACTGAAGCTTTCTTT. Amino acids: CASSETNRVTEAFF.

This chain joins TRBV11-3 and TRBJ1-1, with 7 bases lining up with TRBD1. The trim removed 5 bases at V and 1 base at J, leaving 4 bases unmatched. The CDR3 has 14 amino acids. Germline V gene lookup returns CDR1 SGHNT and CDR2 YENEEA. The CDR3 bases are TGTGCCAGCAGCCCTCGACAGGGGAACACTGAAGCTTTCTTT. Translation: CASSPRQGNTEAFF.

This chain joins TRBV7-6 and TRBJ1-1; D might be TRBD1 (5 bases). The germline V gene has CDR1 SGHVS and CDR2 FNYEAQ. The ends were cut back, 0 bases at V and 0 bases at J, with 8 bases in the middle. This CDR3 has 15 amino acids. In DNA form, the CDR3 reads TGTGCCAGCAGCTTAGCGCTGGGGGTGAACACTGAAGCTTTCTTT. It specifies CASSLALGVNTEAFF.

The chain combines TRBV7-9 with TRBJ2-2; no clear D gene. The V and J ends lost 0 bases and 7 bases respectively, with 9 bases between them. CDR1 is SEHNR and CDR2 is FQNEAQ in the germline V gene (reference sequence). CDR3 length: 14 residues. This chain's CDR3 is CASSLAGGYGELFF. CDR3 DNA sequence: TGTGCCAGCAGCTTAGCTGGCGGATACGGGGAGCTGTTTTTT.

The chain uses TRBV11-2 and TRBJ2-5; no clear D. CDR3 length: 11 amino acids. Germline CDR1 is SGHAT and CDR2 is FQNNGV. Deletions cut 0 bases from V and 5 bases from J, with 1 base between. CDR3 nucleotide sequence: TGTGCCAGCAGCTTAGAGGAGACCCAGTACTTC. It yields the protein CASSLEETQYF. Supplemented by reference TRBV11-2 and TRBJ2-5, the full variable domain reads EAGVAQSPRYKIIEKRQSVAFWCNPISGHATLYWYQQILGQGPKLLIQFQNNGVVDDSQLPKDRFSAERLKGVDSTLKIQPAKLEDSAVYLCASSLEETQYFGPGTRLLVL.

This chain joins TRBV4-2 and TRBJ2-7; D may be TRBD1 (7 bases). The CDR3 spans 18 residues. V was cut by 0 bases and J by 9 bases, with 27 bases left in between. Looked up from germline, CDR1 is LGHNA and CDR2 is YNFKEQ. The CDR3: CASSQDLQSGGGKIGQYF. The DNA for the CDR3 is TGTGCCAGCAGCCAAGATCTCCAATCAGGGGGAGGAAAGATCGGGCAGTACTTC.

V and J are TRBV6-1 and TRBJ2-7, with unresolved D. Trimming shortened V by 5 bases and J by 3 bases, and 5 bases separated the two germline ends. Germline V gives CDR1 MNHNS, CDR2 SASEGT. The CDR3 has 11 residues. The CDR3 coding sequence is TGTGCCAGCAGTCCGCTCTACGAGCAGTACTTC. It is translated as CASSPLYEQYF.

This clone was seen only once. The CDR3 coding sequence is TGTGCCAGCTCACCCTCCTCGGGCCTAATTTCACCCCTCCACTTT. This translates into CASSPSSGLISPLHF. The chain has TRBV18 and TRBJ1-6, with D hard to call. This CDR3 has 15 residues. The germline V gene has CDR1 KGHSH and CDR2 LQKENI. V lost 3 bases to trimming and J lost 9 bases, with 15 bases between them.

This chain connects TRBV4-1 to TRBJ2-1; D not resolved. From germline, CDR1 is MGHRA and CDR2 YSYEKL. The CDR3 is 16 amino acids. The V end lost 0 bases, the J end lost 7 bases, and 16 bases lay between the germline ends. The CDR3 DNA reads as TGCGCCAGCAGCCAAGACCCGACCGGGCATGGGAATGAGCAGTTCTTC. Residues: CASSQDPTGHGNEQFF.

This clone turned up a few times. The chain links TRBV7-2 to TRBJ1-1, with TRBD1 identical over 8 bases. This CDR3 region has 16 residues. J lost 1 base, V lost 5 bases, and 9 bases had no gene match. Germline V gene lookup returns CDR1 SGHTA and CDR2 FQGNSA. The chain's CDR3 is CASSPGSGGANTEAFF. CDR3 DNA sequence: TGTGCCAGCAGCCCTGGCTCAGGGGGCGCGAACACTGAAGCTTTCTTT.

CDR3 bases: TGTGCCAGCAGCTTAGGCCTAGCGGGAGGACAGTTCTTC. It specifies CASSLGLAGGQFF. The J gene is TRBJ2-1, the V gene TRBV11-3, with 11 bases identical to TRBD2. Germline-derived CDR1 and CDR2 are SGHNT and YENEEA. Trimming took 1 base from V and 13 from J; bases not matched to a gene: 3. The CDR3 covers 13 residues.

The chain joins TRBV9 to TRBJ2-7, with D possibly being TRBD2 (6 bases). Germline values: CDR1 SGDLS, CDR2 YYNGEE. V was shortened by 0 bases and J by 3 bases, with 16 bases between the two germline ends. The CDR3 loop spans 16 amino acids. The CDR3 loop is CASSVVGDSPYYEQYF. The DNA of the CDR3 is TGTGCCAGCAGCGTAGTTGGGGACTCCCCTTACTACGAGCAGTACTTC.

The rearrangement joins TRBV6-1 to TRBJ1-3; D unclear. V lost 9 bases and J 2 bases, leaving 11 bases between the germline ends. Germline V gene data show CDR1 as MNHNS and CDR2 as SASEGT. The CDR3 extends over 13 amino acids. The CDR3: CASCYGAGNTIYF. The DNA for the CDR3 is TGTGCCAGTTGCTATGGGGCTGGAAACACCATATATTTT.

This sequence joins TRBV7-8 and TRBJ1-4; D is possibly TRBD1 (5 bases). The length of the CDR3 is 16 residues. Germline lookup yields CDR1 SGHVS and CDR2 FQNEAQ. V was pared by 3 bases and J by 3 bases, with 14 bases between. The CDR3 here is CASSLGGSGANEKLFF. CDR3 bases: TGTGCCAGCAGCTTGGGGGGTTCTGGGGCTAATGAAAAACTGTTTTTT.

This chain uses TRBV9 with TRBJ1-1, with D perhaps TRBD1 (6 bases). V was trimmed by 3 bases and J by 1 base, leaving 10 bases between them. Germline V gene data show CDR1 as SGDLS and CDR2 as YYNGEE. The CDR3 runs to 14 residues. CDR3 sequence reads: CASSGLQGNTEAFF. CDR3 bases: TGTGCCAGCAGCGGTTTACAGGGGAACACTGAAGCTTTCTTT. Looking up the rest from reference TRBV9 and TRBJ1-1 gives the full variable domain: DSGVTQTPKHLITATGQRVTLRCSPRSGDLSVYWYQQSLDQGLQFLIQYYNGEERAKGNILERFSAQQFPDLHSELNLSSLELGDSALYFCASSGLQGNTEAFFGQGTRLTVV.

The table lists this clone with a few counts. The chain has TRBV4-3 and TRBJ1-6; D remains unclear. There are 14 residues in the CDR3. Germline assignment: CDR1 LGHNA and CDR2 YSLEER. Trimming took off 1 base at V and 9 bases at J, with 10 bases between the two ends. For the CDR3, the DNA is TGCGCCAGCAGCCAAGTCCGGGAGGGTTCACCCCTCCACTTT. Protein sequence: CASSQVREGSPLHF.